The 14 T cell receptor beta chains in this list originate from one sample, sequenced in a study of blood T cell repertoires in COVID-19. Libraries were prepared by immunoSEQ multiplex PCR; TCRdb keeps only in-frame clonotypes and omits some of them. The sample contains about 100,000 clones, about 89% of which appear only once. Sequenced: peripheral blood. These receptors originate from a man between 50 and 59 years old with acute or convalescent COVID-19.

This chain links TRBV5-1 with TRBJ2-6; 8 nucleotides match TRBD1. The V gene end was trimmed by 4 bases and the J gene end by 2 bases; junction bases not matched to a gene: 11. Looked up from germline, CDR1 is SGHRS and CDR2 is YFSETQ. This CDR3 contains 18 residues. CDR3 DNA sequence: TGCGCCAGCAGCCTGTATCAGGGGGCGCGGCCTGGGGCCAACGTCCTGACTTTC. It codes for CASSLYQGARPGANVLTF.

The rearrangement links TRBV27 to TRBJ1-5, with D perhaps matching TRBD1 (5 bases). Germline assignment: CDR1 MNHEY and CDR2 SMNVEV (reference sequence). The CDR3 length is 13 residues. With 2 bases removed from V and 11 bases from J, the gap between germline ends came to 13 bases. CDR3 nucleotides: TGTGCCAGCAGTTTAGCGGGGCGGTCAGCCCAGCATTTT. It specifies CASSLAGRSAQHF.

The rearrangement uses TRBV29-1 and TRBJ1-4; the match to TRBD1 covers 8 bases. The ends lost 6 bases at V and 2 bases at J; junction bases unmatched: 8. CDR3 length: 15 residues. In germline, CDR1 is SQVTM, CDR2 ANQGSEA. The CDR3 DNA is TGCAGCGTAACCCGGACAGGGAAGACTAATGAAAAACTGTTTTTT. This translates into CSVTRTGKTNEKLFF. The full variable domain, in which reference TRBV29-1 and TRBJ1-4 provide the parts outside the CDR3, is SAVISQKPSRDICQRGTSLTIQCQVDSQVTMMFWYRQQPGQSLTLIATANQGSEATYESGFVIDKFPISRPNLTFSTLTVSNMSPEDSSIYLCSVTRTGKTNEKLFFGSGTQLSVL.

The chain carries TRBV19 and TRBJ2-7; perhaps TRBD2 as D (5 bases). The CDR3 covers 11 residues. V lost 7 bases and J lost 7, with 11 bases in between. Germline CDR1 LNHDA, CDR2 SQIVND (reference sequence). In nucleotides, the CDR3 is TGTGCCAGTACGGGGTCGAGGGAGCAGTACTTC. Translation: CASTGSREQYF.

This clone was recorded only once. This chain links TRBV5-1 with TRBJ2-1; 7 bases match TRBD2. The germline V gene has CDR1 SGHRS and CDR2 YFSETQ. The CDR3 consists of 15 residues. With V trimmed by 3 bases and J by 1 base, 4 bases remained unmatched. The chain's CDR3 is CASSSPGGSYNEQFF. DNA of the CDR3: TGCGCCAGCAGCTCCCCCGGGGGGTCCTACAATGAGCAGTTCTTC.

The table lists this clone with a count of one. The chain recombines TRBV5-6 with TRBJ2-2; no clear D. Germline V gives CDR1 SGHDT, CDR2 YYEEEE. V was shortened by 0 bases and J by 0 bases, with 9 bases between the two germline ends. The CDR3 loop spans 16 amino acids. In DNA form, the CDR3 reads TGTGCCAGCAGCTTGGTGGGCCAGGCGAACACCGGGGAGCTGTTTTTT. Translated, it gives CASSLVGQANTGELFF.

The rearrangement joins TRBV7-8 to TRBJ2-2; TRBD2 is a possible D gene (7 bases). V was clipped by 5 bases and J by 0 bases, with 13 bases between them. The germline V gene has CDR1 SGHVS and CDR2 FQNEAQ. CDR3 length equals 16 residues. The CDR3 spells CASSPRGGANTGELFF. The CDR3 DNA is TGTGCCAGCAGCCCGAGGGGGGGCGCGAACACCGGGGAGCTGTTTTTT.

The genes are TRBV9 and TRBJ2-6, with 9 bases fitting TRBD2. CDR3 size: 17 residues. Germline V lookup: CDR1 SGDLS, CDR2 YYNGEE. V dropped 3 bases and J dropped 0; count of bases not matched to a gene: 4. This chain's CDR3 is CASSATSGSSGANVLTF. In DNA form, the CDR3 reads TGTGCCAGCAGCGCGACTAGCGGAAGCTCTGGGGCCAACGTCCTGACTTTC.

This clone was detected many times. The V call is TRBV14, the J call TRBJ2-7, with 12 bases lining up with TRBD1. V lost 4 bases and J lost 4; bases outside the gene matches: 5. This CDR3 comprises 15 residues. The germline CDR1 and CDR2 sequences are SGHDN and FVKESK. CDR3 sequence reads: CASSRDRGLQYEQYF. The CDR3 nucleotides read TGTGCCAGCAGCCGGGACAGGGGGCTTCAGTACGAGCAGTACTTC.

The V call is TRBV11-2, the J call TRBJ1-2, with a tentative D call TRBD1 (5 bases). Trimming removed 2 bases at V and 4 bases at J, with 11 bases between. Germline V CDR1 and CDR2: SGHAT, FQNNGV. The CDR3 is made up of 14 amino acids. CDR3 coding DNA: TGTGCCAGCAGCTTAACCGGGGGTTCCTATGGCTACACCTTC. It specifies CASSLTGGSYGYTF.

CDR3 DNA: TGTGCCATCAGTGTGCTAGCGGGGGGCCTTAGCACAGATACGCAGTATTTT. Encoded protein: CAISVLAGGLSTDTQYF. The chain combines TRBV10-3 with TRBJ2-3, with 11 positions matching TRBD2. Germline V CDR1 and CDR2: ENHRY, SYGVKD. The V and J ends lost 4 bases and 0 bases, in that order; junction bases with no gene match: 6. This CDR3 is 17 amino acids long.

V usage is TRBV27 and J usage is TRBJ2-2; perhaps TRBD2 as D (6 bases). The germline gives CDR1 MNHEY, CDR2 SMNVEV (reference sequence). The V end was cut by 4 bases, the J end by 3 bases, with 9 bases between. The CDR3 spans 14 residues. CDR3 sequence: CASSSGTYTGELFF. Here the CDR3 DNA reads TGTGCCAGCAGTTCCGGGACTTACACCGGGGAGCTGTTTTTT.

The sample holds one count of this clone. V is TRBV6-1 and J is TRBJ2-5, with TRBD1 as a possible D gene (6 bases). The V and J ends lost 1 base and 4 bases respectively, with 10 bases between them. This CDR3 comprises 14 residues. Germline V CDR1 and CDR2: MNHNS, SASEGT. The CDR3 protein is CASSEDRVRETQYF. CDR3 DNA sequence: TGTGCCAGCAGTGAAGACAGGGTTAGAGAGACCCAGTACTTC.

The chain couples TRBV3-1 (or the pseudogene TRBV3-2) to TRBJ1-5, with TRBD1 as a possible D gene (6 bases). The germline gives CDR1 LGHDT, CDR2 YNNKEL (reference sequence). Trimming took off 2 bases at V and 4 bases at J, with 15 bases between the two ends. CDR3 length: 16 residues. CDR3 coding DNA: TGTGCCAGCAGCCAATCAAGGGGGTCTCCAAATCAGCCCCAGCATTTT. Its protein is CASSQSRGSPNQPQHF.